Reported below is one TCR beta chain. Its matching antigen is unknown. CDR1 SEHNR and CDR2 FQNEAQ come from the germline V gene (reference sequence). Germline trimming cut 5 bases from V and 5 bases from J; bases unmatched to any gene: 11. The CDR3 has 15 amino acids. This sample is part of a study of regulatory T cells in long-lasting Graves disease. General study points: Persistent patients had a count of shared public clonotypes (about 2,700) that exceeded that of new patients (around 910). Persistent Graves' patients showed less TCR diversity than newly diagnosed ones. With persistent disease, TRBV28, TRBJ1-2 and TRBJ2-5 were the favored segments.

Time point defined: persistent/refractory GD, antithyroid drugs over 5 years with positive TRAb. Extracted RNA from PBMCs served as the source of the TCR library. Graves' disease diagnosis relied on American Thyroid Association guidelines. The authors built TCR beta libraries using iRepertoire HTBI primers and Arm-PCR of CDR3 regions. One entry per CDR3 protein, called by TCRdb with MiXCR from the multiplex PCR reads. The data show almost 350,000 distinct CDR3 sequences, around a fifth seen once. The sequence was collected from a female donor with Graves disease. The J gene is TRBJ2-7, the V gene TRBV7-9; TRBD1 aligns across 8 bases. The sequencing here drew on peripheral blood mononuclear cells (PBMCs), taken when the disease was refractory, from a patient treated with antithyroid drugs. The CDR3, as DNA: TGTGCCAGCAGCAGCCCCGGGACAGGCCGGAACGAGCAGTACTTC. It codes for CASSSPGTGRNEQYF.